This T cell receptor beta chain is drawn from a study of blood T cell repertoires in COVID-19. For the study at large: Whether acute or convalescent, the COVID-19 samples came from the United States, Italy and Spain.

The length of the CDR3 is 15 residues. V was pared by 2 bases and J by 2 bases, with 10 bases between. Germline assignment: CDR1 KGHSH and CDR2 LQKENI. Everyone who took part was roughly 18 to 89 years old, and they came from 24 US areas. Recovered participants had two consecutive negative NP/OP PCR tests, healthcare professional clearance, or symptom resolution. Authors' analysis steps: Researchers report that nucleated cell counts were estimated from reference gene primer amplification. The protocol was immunoSEQ multiplex PCR, while the TCRdb copy is restricted to in-frame clones and leaves out a portion. V, J and clone size reflect that table, while D and trimming were determined from the DNA. The sample has 150,000 or so clones; over 60% are singletons.

The receptor was derived from a woman aged 50 to 60 who had recovered from COVID-19. Sequenced material: PBMCs or T cells enriched from blood (not recorded which). The V and J genes are TRBV18 and TRBJ2-4; possible D gene TRBD2, 5 bases. Written as DNA, the CDR3 is TGTGCCAGCTCACCAACTAGGTTGCCCAAAAACATTCAGTACTTC. Translated, it gives CASSPTRLPKNIQYF.